These 30 T cell receptor beta chains were all obtained from the same sample, sequenced in a study of cytomegalovirus exposure and HLA in healthy donors. The PCR ran on 60 Vbeta and 13 Jbeta primers. The protocol was immunoSEQ multiplex PCR, while the TCRdb copy is restricted to in-frame clones and leaves out a portion. The data hold around 80,000 clones, with over 60% observed a single time. What was sequenced was PBMCs. The source is a male donor in good health and CMV-seropositive.

This clone has only a few counts. This chain connects TRBV28 to TRBJ1-1; D is ambiguous. Germline CDR1 and CDR2: MDHEN and SYDVKM. There are 11 residues in the CDR3. V gave up 8 bases and J gave up 10 bases, with 14 bases separating them. This CDR3 is CASGVFRGAFF. The CDR3 DNA sequence: TGTGCCAGCGGAGTCTTTCGCGGAGCTTTCTTT.

Concerning this clone: One end of the junction is discordant with germline, which a read error may explain. The gene calls are TRBV7-8 and TRBJ1-2, with D hard to call. Germline V gene data show CDR1 as SGHVS and CDR2 as FQNEAQ. The CDR3 has 15 residues. CDR3 amino acids: CASSIFKTPNYGYPF. CDR3 in DNA: TGTGCCAGCAGCATTTTCAAGACCCCAAACTATGGCTACCCCTTC.

The chain is built from TRBV10-3 and TRBJ2-3; 9 nucleotides line up with TRBD2. Trimming removed 5 bases from V and 3 bases from J; junction bases left unmatched: 6. The CDR3 consists of 15 residues. Germline V CDR1 and CDR2: ENHRY, SYGVKD. DNA for the CDR3: TGTGCCATCAGTCCGCCCAGCGGGAGGACAGATACGCAGTATTTT. Amino acid sequence: CAISPPSGRTDTQYF.

The chain combines TRBV30 with TRBJ2-7; TRBD2 aligns across 9 bases. With 3 bases clipped from V and 3 bases from J, the junction kept 6 bases outside the gene matches. CDR3 length: 14 residues. The V gene's germline CDR1 is GTSNPN and CDR2 SVGIG (reference sequence). CDR3: CAWSSVAGVYEQYF. CDR3 coding DNA: TGTGCCTGGAGCTCAGTAGCGGGGGTCTACGAGCAGTACTTC.

J is TRBJ2-6 and V is TRBV6-5; a weak D match, TRBD2 (5 bases). This CDR3 is 16 amino acids long. CDR1 MNHEY and CDR2 SVGAGI come from the germline V gene. V dropped 3 bases and J dropped 3 bases, with 12 bases sitting between them. The CDR3: CASSYFEGSGANVLTF. In nucleotides, the CDR3 is TGTGCCAGCAGTTATTTTGAGGGTAGTGGGGCCAACGTCCTGACTTTC.

The genes are TRBV4-1 and TRBJ2-2; D not resolved. The CDR3 contains 15 residues. Trimming pared 6 bases from V and 0 bases from J, leaving 11 bases between. Per the germline V gene, CDR1 is MGHRA and CDR2 is YSYEKL. The CDR3 region has the DNA TGCGCCAGCAGGGAACAGACCGCGAACACCGGGGAGCTGTTTTTT. Translated, it gives CASREQTANTGELFF.

This clone was seen more than once but under ten times. The chain combines TRBV28 with TRBJ1-1; 8 bases line up with TRBD1. V lost 2 bases to trimming and J lost 4 bases; unmatched junction nucleotides: 6. The CDR3 contains 15 residues. Germline CDR1 MDHEN, CDR2 SYDVKM. In DNA form, the CDR3 reads TGTGCCAGCAGTTTAGGGGTTACAGGGGGCACTGAAGCTTTCTTT. Protein sequence: CASSLGVTGGTEAFF. Together with reference TRBV28 and TRBJ1-1, the CDR3 gives the full variable domain: DVKVTQSSRYLVKRTGEKVFLECVQDMDHENMFWYRQDPGLGLRLIYFSYDVKMKEKGDIPEGYSVSREKKERFSLILESASTNQTSMYLCASSLGVTGGTEAFFGQGTRLTVV.

This clone turned up a few times. The chain employs TRBV4-1 and TRBJ2-3; D not resolved. V lost 1 base and J 4 bases, leaving 6 bases between the germline ends. This CDR3 region has 13 residues. Germline CDR1 reads MGHRA; CDR2 reads YSYEKL. CDR3 coding DNA: TGCGCCAGCAGCCAAGTCGGAGCAGATACGCAGTATTTT. Amino acid sequence: CASSQVGADTQYF.

V gene TRBV29-1 combines with J gene TRBJ2-7; D may be TRBD2 (6 bases). This CDR3 region has 16 residues. Between the trimmed V and J ends, which lost 4 bases and 3 bases, there was a span of 22 bases. CDR1 SQVTM and CDR2 ANQGSEA come from the germline V gene. The CDR3: CSVVSSVRTGLYEQYF. The CDR3 region has the DNA TGCAGCGTTGTCTCTAGCGTCCGAACAGGTCTCTACGAGCAGTACTTC.

This chain connects TRBV10-3 to TRBJ1-2; D not resolved. The CDR3 has 13 amino acids. The ends were cut back, 2 bases at V and 0 bases at J, with 4 bases in the middle. Germline-derived CDR1 and CDR2 are ENHRY and SYGVKD. The CDR3 region is CAISEETNYGYTF. The CDR3 region has the DNA TGTGCCATCAGTGAGGAGACTAACTATGGCTACACCTTC.

The rearrangement uses TRBV28 and TRBJ2-5, with D possibly TRBD1 on 6 matching bases. The CDR3 extends over 15 amino acids. V lost 6 bases to trimming and J lost 1 base, with 15 bases between them. The germline CDR1 and CDR2 sequences are MDHEN and SYDVKM. The CDR3 here is CASSSTRGIQETQYF. The CDR3 DNA reads as TGTGCCAGCAGCTCTACCAGGGGAATCCAAGAGACCCAGTACTTC.

The rearrangement links TRBV5-4 to TRBJ1-4; 8 bases match TRBD1. The CDR3 sequence is 15 residues long. Germline CDR1 SGHNT, CDR2 YYREEE (reference sequence). V was clipped by 0 bases and J by 7 bases; unmatched bases: 5. CDR3 bases: TGTGCCAGCAGCTTGGGTCAGGGGGCCGGTGAAAAACTGTTTTTT. Residues: CASSLGQGAGEKLFF. The variable domain in full, with the rest retrieved from reference TRBV5-4 and TRBJ1-4, is ETGVTQSPTHLIKTRGQQVTLRCSSQSGHNTVSWYQQALGQGPQFIFQYYREEENGRGNFPPRFSGLQFPNYSSELNVNALELDDSALYLCASSLGQGAGEKLFFGSGTQLSVL.

The chain uses TRBV11-1 and TRBJ2-3; weak D call: TRBD2 (5 bases). Germline values: CDR1 SGHAT, CDR2 FQDESV (reference sequence). Trimming pared 5 bases from V and 3 bases from J, leaving 12 bases between. CDR3 length equals 14 residues. DNA for the CDR3: TGTGCCAGCAGCCAGTGGACTGAAACAGATACGCAGTATTTT. Translating it yields CASSQWTETDTQYF.

This clone has just one count. The gene calls are TRBV28 and TRBJ2-3, with 8 bases aligning to TRBD1. The germline gives CDR1 MDHEN, CDR2 SYDVKM. J gave up 2 bases and V 2 bases, and 12 bases lay outside the gene matches. The CDR3 totals 18 residues. The CDR3 DNA is TGTGCCAGCAGTTTAACTCGGACAGGGAGTCCCACCACAGATACGCAGTATTTT. Translation: CASSLTRTGSPTTDTQYF.

The J gene is TRBJ2-1, the V gene TRBV5-1; 15 bases match TRBD2. Germline V lookup: CDR1 SGHRS, CDR2 YFSETQ. The CDR3 runs 17 residues. V lost 2 bases, J lost 5 bases, and 5 bases stayed unmatched. In DNA, the CDR3 is TGCGCCAGCAGCTTCGGACTAGCGGGAGGGAACAACAATGAGCAGTTCTTC. This sequence encodes CASSFGLAGGNNNEQFF.

The chain employs TRBV6-1 and TRBJ2-2; 9 bases are a match to TRBD2. The trim removed 1 base at V and 7 bases at J, leaving 7 bases unmatched. This CDR3 contains 16 residues. CDR1 MNHNS and CDR2 SASEGT come from the germline V gene. Here the CDR3 reads CASSEVSGGYRGELFF. DNA for the CDR3: TGTGCCAGCAGTGAAGTGAGCGGGGGGTATCGCGGGGAGCTGTTTTTT.

The rearrangement links TRBV28 to TRBJ1-2; unclear D gene. CDR3 length: 14 amino acids. Germline V gene sequence: CDR1 MDHEN, CDR2 SYDVKM. Trimming removed 6 bases from V and 2 bases from J, with 13 bases in between. The CDR3 loop reads CASRLTQANYGYTF. DNA for the CDR3: TGTGCCAGCAGGTTGACCCAGGCCAACTATGGCTACACCTTC.

This clone was recorded only once. The V gene is TRBV9, the J gene TRBJ2-2; a possible D gene is TRBD2 (6 bases). This CDR3 spans 15 amino acids. V lost 3 bases and J lost 6, with 15 bases in between. From germline, CDR1 is SGDLS and CDR2 YYNGEE. CDR3 in amino acids: CASSGGPGDPGELFF. The CDR3 DNA follows: TGTGCCAGCAGCGGAGGCCCGGGGGACCCCGGGGAGCTGTTTTTT.

This chain joins TRBV7-9 and TRBJ2-2, with D perhaps matching TRBD2 (5 bases). The CDR3 runs 17 residues. Germline CDR1 is SEHNR and CDR2 is FQNEAQ (reference sequence). The V end was cut by 0 bases, the J end by 5 bases, with 16 bases between. CDR3 DNA sequence: TGTGCCAGCAGCTTAGCCACAGCGGACTGGGATACCGGGGAGCTGTTTTTT. Amino acids: CASSLATADWDTGELFF.

This clone occurred a few times. The J gene is TRBJ1-2, the V gene TRBV27; TRBD1 is a possible D gene (5 bases). Trimming took off 0 bases at V and 3 bases at J, with 11 bases between the two ends. The CDR3 runs to 15 residues. The germline V gene encodes CDR1 MNHEY and CDR2 SMNVEV (reference sequence). The CDR3 DNA sequence: TGTGCCAGCAGTTTATCCCAAACAGGTTACTATGGCTACACCTTC. This sequence encodes CASSLSQTGYYGYTF.

The V and J genes are TRBV5-1 and TRBJ1-2; D is ambiguous. V shed 0 bases and J shed 4 bases, with 7 bases lying between them. CDR3 size: 13 residues. Germline CDR1 reads SGHRS; CDR2 reads YFSETQ. In DNA, the CDR3 is TGCGCCAGCAGCTTGGGTTCGTTCTATGGCTACACCTTC. This codes for CASSLGSFYGYTF. Together with reference TRBV5-1 and TRBJ1-2, the CDR3 gives the full variable domain: KAGVTQTPRYLIKTRGQQVTLSCSPISGHRSVSWYQQTPGQGLQFLFEYFSETQRNKGNFPGRFSGRQFSNSRSEMNVSTLELGDSALYLCASSLGSFYGYTFGSGTRLTVV.

V gene TRBV4-2 combines with J gene TRBJ2-1, with 7 nucleotides matching TRBD2. Germline V gives CDR1 LGHNA, CDR2 YNFKEQ. V gave up 0 bases and J gave up 9 bases; unmatched junction bases: 8. The CDR3 spans 15 residues. The CDR3 nucleotides read TGTGCCAGCAGCCAAGATTCGGGGCCGGGGGGTGAGCAGTTCTTC. Translated, it gives CASSQDSGPGGEQFF.

The chain carries TRBV20-1 and TRBJ2-7, with D possibly TRBD1 on 5 matching bases. Germline V gene sequence: CDR1 DFQATT, CDR2 SNEGSKA (reference sequence). The CDR3 length is 10 residues. The germline V and J ends were trimmed by 6 bases and 5 bases, with 8 bases remaining between them. The CDR3 sequence is CSAVDNEQYF. In DNA, the CDR3 is TGCAGTGCCGTGGACAACGAGCAGTACTTC.

By its share, this clone is medium-sized. The V and J genes are TRBV5-6 and TRBJ2-7; D perhaps matches TRBD1 (6 bases). This CDR3 is 13 amino acids long. Trimming shortened V by 2 bases and J by 3 bases, and 9 bases separated the two germline ends. Germline V gives CDR1 SGHDT, CDR2 YYEEEE. The CDR3 reads CASSFLQGYEQYF. The DNA for the CDR3 is TGTGCCAGCAGCTTTTTACAGGGCTACGAGCAGTACTTC.

This chain uses TRBV5-1 with TRBJ1-4; D is unresolved. The germline V gene encodes CDR1 SGHRS and CDR2 YFSETQ. This CDR3 region has 14 residues. Trimming cost V 1 base and J 7 bases, with 11 bases left between them. As DNA, the CDR3 is TGCGCCAGCAGCTTGACGGGGTACCGTGAAAAACTGTTTTTT. Its translation: CASSLTGYREKLFF.

The chain uses TRBV5-1 and TRBJ2-7, with 8 bases fitting TRBD1. Germline V gene sequence: CDR1 SGHRS, CDR2 YFSETQ. This CDR3 is 16 amino acids long. Unmatched junction bases numbered 11, after V lost 3 bases and J lost 3 bases. The CDR3 sequence: CASSSGTTGQVYEQYF. The CDR3 DNA reads as TGCGCCAGCAGCTCTGGAACGACGGGACAGGTCTACGAGCAGTACTTC.

This clone was counted only a few times. The CDR3 sequence is CASSLGVLGDTDTQYF. Here the CDR3 DNA reads TGTGCCAGCAGCTTAGGGGTGCTAGGGGACACAGATACGCAGTATTTT. This sequence joins TRBV7-3 and TRBJ2-3, with D possibly matching TRBD1 (5 bases). Germline V gene sequence: CDR1 SGHTA, CDR2 FQGTGA. The CDR3 covers 16 residues. Trimming cost V 2 bases and J 2 bases, with 14 bases left between them.

The J gene is TRBJ2-5, the V gene TRBV6-5; 10 positions agree with TRBD2. There are 16 residues in the CDR3. From germline, CDR1 is MNHEY and CDR2 SVGAGI. The ends lost 7 bases at V and 7 bases at J; junction bases unmatched: 15. The CDR3 nucleotides are TGTGCCAGCACCTACTCAGCAAGCGGGGGGGTAGGGACCCAGTACTTC. Residues: CASTYSASGGVGTQYF.

CDR3 coding DNA: TGCGCCAGCAGCTTGGTGCCAGGGGGCTCCTACGAGCAGTACTTC. It specifies CASSLVPGGSYEQYF. The genes are TRBV5-1 and TRBJ2-7; 7 bases match TRBD1. CDR1 and CDR2 (germline): SGHRS, YFSETQ. The CDR3 is 15 amino acids. V was clipped by 0 bases and J by 0 bases; unmatched bases: 3.

The chain is built from TRBV9 and TRBJ2-1, with 9 nucleotides matching TRBD2. The length of the CDR3 is 18 residues. Germline CDR1 is SGDLS and CDR2 is YYNGEE. The trim removed 0 bases at V and 4 bases at J, leaving 11 bases unmatched. CDR3 sequence (DNA): TGTGCCAGCAGCGTAGATGGAGGGGGAGCGGGAGGTTACAATGAGCAGTTCTTC. Its protein product is CASSVDGGGAGGYNEQFF. The full variable domain, with the rest looked up from reference TRBV9 and TRBJ2-1, is DSGVTQTPKHLITATGQRVTLRCSPRSGDLSVYWYQQSLDQGLQFLIQYYNGEERAKGNILERFSAQQFPDLHSELNLSSLELGDSALYFCASSVDGGGAGGYNEQFFGPGTRLTVL.